This record concerns one TCR beta chain sequence. The antigen is unknown. This entry belongs to a study of OX40 agonist ivuxolimab in advanced cancers. In the study overall: Patients were treated with ivuxolimab, an agonistic anti-OX40 (CD134) antibody. Having had anti-PD-1, anti-PD-L1 or anti-CTLA-4 therapy before was allowed, and about 42% had some. Study-wide results and caveats: Doses of 0.1 to 3.0 mg/kg were accompanied by clonal expansion of CD4+ and CD8+ blood T cells by week 6. Normalized T-cell clonal expansion was also low in a subset of nonresponders.

TCRdb keeps only in-frame clones here, not all; method: immunoSEQ multiplex PCR. The data show around 70,000 clones, 80% to 85% seen once. The CDR3 runs 14 residues. Trimming cost V 4 bases and J 5 bases, with 15 bases left between them. CDR1 is MGHRA, CDR2 YSYEKL, per germline. The chain has TRBV4-1 and TRBJ2-7; no reliable D call. This clonotype originated in an adult with an advanced solid tumor such as melanoma, head and neck, liver or kidney cancer. The sequencing here drew on CD4+ or CD8+ T cells sorted from blood, taken in a trial of the OX40 agonist ivuxolimab. The CDR3 sequence: CASSLLYSSHEQYF. CDR3 nucleotides: TGCGCCAGCAGCCTCCTCTACAGTAGCCACGAGCAGTACTTC.